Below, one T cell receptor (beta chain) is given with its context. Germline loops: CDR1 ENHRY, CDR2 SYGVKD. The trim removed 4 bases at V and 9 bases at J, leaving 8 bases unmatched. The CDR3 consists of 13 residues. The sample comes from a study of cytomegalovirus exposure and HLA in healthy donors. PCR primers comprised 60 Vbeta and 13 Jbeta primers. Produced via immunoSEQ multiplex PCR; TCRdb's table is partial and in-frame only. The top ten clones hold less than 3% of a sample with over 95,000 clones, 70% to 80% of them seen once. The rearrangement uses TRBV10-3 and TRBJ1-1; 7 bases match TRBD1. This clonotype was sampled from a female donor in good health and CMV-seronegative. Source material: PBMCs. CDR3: CAISGTQGRKAFF. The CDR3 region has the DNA TGTGCCATCAGTGGGACACAGGGGAGGAAAGCTTTCTTT.